The clone carrying this T cell receptor beta chain came up a few times. Antigen specificity is unknown. Losses at the gene ends were 7 bases for V and 0 bases for J; bases not matched to a gene: 9. Germline CDR1 and CDR2: MDHEN and SYDVKM. This CDR3 has 15 amino acids. This sample was included in a study of early T cells in non-severe SARS-CoV-2 infection. Background on the study: Investigators sequenced bulk RNA drawn from unsorted whole blood, and chains remained unpaired. Study-wide results and limits: Sequences matched to VDJdb favored anti-spike CD8 responses, while private and CD4 specificities were missed.

Individual cDNA molecules each received unique molecular identifiers attached to them. TCRdb re-analysed the 5' RACE reads in MiXCR, keeping a single row per CDR3 protein. The sample carries about 89,000 distinct CDR3 sequences, about 15% recorded once. The sequencing used whole blood, collected at baseline. This sequence originates from an adult who was a healthcare worker with PCR-confirmed SARS-CoV-2 infection or an uninfected control (not recorded which). The chain carries TRBV28 and TRBJ2-7, with 7 nucleotides matching TRBD2. The CDR3 region has the DNA TGTGCCAGCATTCCGGGGGGTTACAGCTCCTACGAGCAGTACTTC. Amino acids: CASIPGGYSSYEQYF.